The 7 T cell receptor beta chains below come from one sample, sequenced in a study of blood T cell repertoires in COVID-19. The protocol was immunoSEQ multiplex PCR, while the TCRdb copy is restricted to in-frame clones and leaves out a portion. The sample lists about 69,000 clones, 90% occurring once. Sequenced: peripheral blood. The receptors originated from a man aged 50-60 years with acute or convalescent COVID-19.

The rearrangement uses TRBV6-1 and TRBJ1-2; D might be TRBD1 (5 bases). The CDR3 runs 14 residues. Trimming took 2 bases from V and 8 from J, leaving 15 bases between them. Germline V gives CDR1 MNHNS, CDR2 SASEGT. In DNA, the CDR3 is TGTGCCAGCAGTGAATATGGGGCAACATCGGGCTACACCTTC. Protein sequence: CASSEYGATSGYTF.

The V gene is TRBV24-1, the J gene TRBJ2-1, with TRBD2 as a possible D gene (6 bases). The V end was cut by 5 bases, the J end by 0 bases, with 16 bases between. This CDR3 spans 17 amino acids. Germline assignment: CDR1 KGHDR and CDR2 SFDVKD. CDR3 protein: CATSAYGTPSSYNEQFF. Here the CDR3 DNA reads TGTGCCACCAGTGCCTACGGGACTCCTAGCTCCTACAATGAGCAGTTCTTC.

The chain uses TRBV5-1 and TRBJ2-7; TRBD1 aligns across 9 bases. The germline V gene has CDR1 SGHRS and CDR2 YFSETQ. CDR3 length equals 17 residues. V dropped 6 bases and J dropped 4; count of bases not matched to a gene: 17. The CDR3 DNA is TGCGCCAGCAACGTTGGCCGGGGACAGGGAGGGAGGTACGAGCAGTACTTC. It specifies CASNVGRGQGGRYEQYF.

CDR3 residues: CSVEQGGTGNEQFF. DNA of the CDR3: TGCAGCGTAGAACAGGGGGGGACAGGGAACGAGCAGTTCTTC. The chain couples TRBV29-1 to TRBJ2-1, with 9 bases matching TRBD1. CDR3 size: 14 residues. The ends lost 6 bases at V and 10 bases at J; junction bases unmatched: 13. Germline CDR1 is SQVTM and CDR2 is ANQGSEA.

The chain links TRBV15 to TRBJ2-1; TRBD2 might be the D (5 bases). V lost 5 bases and J 6 bases, leaving 8 bases between the germline ends. The CDR3 has 12 residues. CDR1 is LNHNV, CDR2 YYDKDF, per germline (reference sequence). The CDR3 loop reads CATSQSGNEQFF. The CDR3 DNA sequence: TGTGCCACCAGCCAAAGCGGCAATGAGCAGTTCTTC.

This sequence joins TRBV2 and TRBJ1-4; D gene unclear. Germline CDR1 and CDR2: SNHLY and FYNNEI. This CDR3 spans 12 amino acids. Trimming left V 8 bases short and J 8 bases short, with 12 bases between. CDR3 nucleotide sequence: TGTGCCAGCTGCCCTGCCGGGGAAAAACTGTTTTTT. Translated: CASCPAGEKLFF. Filled out from reference TRBV2 and TRBJ1-4, the complete variable domain reads EPEVTQTPSHQVTQMGQEVILRCVPISNHLYFYWYRQILGQKVEFLVSFYNNEISEKSEIFDDQFSVERPDGSNFTLKIRSTKLEDSAMYFCASCPAGEKLFFGSGTQLSVL.

This chain connects TRBV10-2 to TRBJ2-7; D may be TRBD2 (6 bases). This CDR3 has 13 residues. Between the trimmed V and J ends, which lost 3 bases and 5 bases, there was a span of 11 bases. The germline V gene has CDR1 WSHSY and CDR2 SAAADI. As DNA, the CDR3 is TGCGCCAGCAGTGATGTGCGGGACGACGAGCAGTACTTC. Translation gives CASSDVRDDEQYF.